This T cell receptor beta chain was recorded in a study of T-cell reconstitution after alpha-beta-depleted transplantation in children (dated by TCRdb to the mid-2010s). Context from the whole study: T-cell immune reconstitution after TCRalphabeta/CD19-depleted allogeneic hematopoietic cell transplantation in children was quantitatively tracked in the study by means of TCR repertoire profiling.

The CDR3, from cysteine to phenylalanine, totals 12 residues. Solely the CDR3 DNA is kept, with 36 bases framed from the first base. Trimming removed 2 bases from V and 4 bases from J, leaving 8 bases between the germline ends. CDR1 SQVTM and CDR2 ANQGSEA are derived from the germline V gene. The receptor library was made with PCR. Reads for this sample came from an Illumina HiSeq 2500. TCR library preparation used molecular barcoding, with unique molecular identifiers applied to normalize quantification of the TCRbeta repertoire. TCRdb cleaned the public reads at Q25 with fastp, built clones with MiXCR and kept in-frame beta chains. Each CDR3 protein appears once, grouped with its most common genes and DNA. A total of nearly 400,000 distinct CDR3 sequences appear in this sample, roughly 22% of them only once. The ten biggest clones cover 3.8% of the sample. Turning to this clonotype: Which antigen it targets is not known. Base-call qualities are not available, and no considerably larger clone is one nucleotide away.

The receptor chain draws on TRBV29-1 and TRBJ1-2; the D gene is possibly TRBD1, with 6 bases matching. Specimen: PBMCs from the stem cell graft donor, collected from the stem cell graft. The source of this sequence is a human donor who donated a stem cell graft to a child with acute myeloid leukemia. The sequence in DNA is TGCAGCGTTGAAAACAGGGTCTATGGCTACACCTTC. This yields the protein CSVENRVYGYTF.